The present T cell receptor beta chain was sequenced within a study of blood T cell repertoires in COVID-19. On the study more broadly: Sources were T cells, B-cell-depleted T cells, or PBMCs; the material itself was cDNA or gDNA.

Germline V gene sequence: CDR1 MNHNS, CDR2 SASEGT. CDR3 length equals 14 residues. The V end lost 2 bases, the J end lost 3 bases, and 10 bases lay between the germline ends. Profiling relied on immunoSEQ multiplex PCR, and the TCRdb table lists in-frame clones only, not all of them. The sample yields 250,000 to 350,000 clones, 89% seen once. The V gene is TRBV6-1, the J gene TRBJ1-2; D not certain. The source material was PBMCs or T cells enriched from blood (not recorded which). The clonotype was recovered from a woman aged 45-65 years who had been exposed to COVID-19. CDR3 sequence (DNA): TGTGCCAGCAGTGAAAGGCACGGGGACTATGGCTACACCTTC. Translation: CASSERHGDYGYTF.